This TCR beta chain was recorded in a study of naive and memory T cell subsets. TCR cDNA received a 3' ligated oligonucleotide that carried a UMI. Whole-blood samples were 2 to 2.5 ml of peripheral blood from healthy adult volunteers. Input was about 1 to 1,100 ng of DNase-treated total RNA without cell sorting. The length of the CDR3 is 17 residues. Germline assignment: CDR1 SEHNR and CDR2 FQNEAQ (reference sequence). The ends lost 5 bases at V and 6 bases at J; junction bases unmatched: 15. Amplification of ligated cDNA took four PCR rounds with SP2 and nested alpha and beta constant primers. Reverse transcription of blood and skin TCR RNA was primed at alpha and beta constant regions. MiXCR, run by TCRdb on the UMI-ligation and nested PCR reads, gives a single entry per CDR3 protein. The sample lists about 26,000 distinct CDR3 sequences; under 6.5% were seen once. This clonotype occurred a few times.

The specimen was blood. The J gene is TRBJ2-1, the V gene TRBV7-9, with TRBD2 matching over 8 bases. The receptor's source is an adult in good health. CDR3 sequence: CASSAGGRLSFANEQFF. CDR3 DNA sequence: TGTGCCAGCAGCGCGGGCGGGAGGCTCTCTTTTGCCAATGAGCAGTTCTTC.